The 32 T cell receptor beta chains presented below share a single source sample, sequenced in a study of PD-1 blockade in classical Hodgkin lymphoma. Clones were read by immunoSEQ multiplex PCR, and TCRdb kept only the in-frame ones, dropping some. The data contain approximately 84,000 clones, 75% to 85% of them seen just once; the ten biggest clones take up over 15%. The sample's time point: cycle 4 day 1 (C4D1), after six to seven weeks of nivolumab. Every patient experienced relapse after autologous stem cell transplantation, and brentuximab vedotin exposure varied. The input for sequencing was peripheral blood mononuclear cells (PBMCs), taken before the fourth cycle of nivolumab. These receptors were taken from a human donor with classical Hodgkin lymphoma.

In its sample, this clone was seen once. The gene calls are TRBV7-2 and TRBJ2-3, with 7 bases identical to TRBD1. CDR1 and CDR2 from the germline V gene are SGHTA and FQGNSA. The J segment lost 2 bases and the V segment lost 5 bases, leaving 7 bases of the junction unmatched. The CDR3 sequence is 15 residues long. CDR3 coding DNA: TGTGCCAGCAGCATCGACAGGGTACCCACAGATACGCAGTATTTT. Translating gives CASSIDRVPTDTQYF.

This rearrangement joins TRBV29-1 to TRBJ2-7; D is perhaps TRBD1 (5 bases). CDR3 length equals 12 residues. V was clipped by 5 bases and J by 2 bases, with 10 bases between them. Germline V gene sequence: CDR1 SQVTM, CDR2 ANQGSEA. The CDR3 bases are TGCAGCGTTAGGACACAGACCTACGAGCAGTACTTC. It encodes CSVRTQTYEQYF.

The rearrangement joins TRBV6-1 to TRBJ1-5; D is unclear. The V and J ends lost 2 bases and 7 bases respectively, with 12 bases between them. CDR3 size: 14 residues. The germline gives CDR1 MNHNS, CDR2 SASEGT. CDR3 sequence (DNA): TGTGCCAGCAGTGAATCCTGGGGAGGACAGCCCCAGCATTTT. Translated, it gives CASSESWGGQPQHF.

Turning to this clone: Germline and junction disagree at one end, which may indicate a read error. This rearrangement joins TRBV5-4 to TRBJ2-7; TRBD2 is a possible D gene (6 bases). This CDR3 comprises 15 residues. CDR1 is SGHNT and CDR2 is YYREEE in the germline V gene (reference sequence). The CDR3 is CASSLGSGLPYEQYF. CDR3 nucleotide sequence: TGTGCCAGCAGCTTGGGATCGGGACTTCCCTATGAGCAGTACTTC.

This CDR3 is CASSLSGTAIYEQYF. The CDR3 DNA is TGTGCCAGCAGTTTATCGGGGACAGCAATATACGAGCAGTACTTC. The chain employs TRBV27 and TRBJ2-7; 7 nucleotides align to TRBD1. Germline V lookup: CDR1 MNHEY, CDR2 SMNVEV (reference sequence). With 0 bases clipped from V and 4 bases from J, the junction kept 6 bases outside the gene matches. The CDR3 has 15 amino acids.

This chain links TRBV7-3 with TRBJ1-1, with D uncertain. Between the trimmed V and J ends, which lost 4 bases and 2 bases, there was a span of 8 bases. This CDR3 is built from 13 residues. From germline, CDR1 is SGHTA and CDR2 FQGTGA. The CDR3 DNA reads as TGTGCCAGCAGCTCCCAACCAAACACTGAAGCTTTCTTT. This sequence encodes CASSSQPNTEAFF.

V gene TRBV10-3 combines with J gene TRBJ1-4; D is undetermined. Germline V CDR1 and CDR2: ENHRY, SYGVKD. V lost 0 bases and J lost 8, with 16 bases in between. The CDR3 loop spans 16 amino acids. The DNA for the CDR3 is TGTGCCATCAGTGAGTCCCAGTTATCCTTGGGGGAAAAACTGTTTTTT. This gives the protein CAISESQLSLGEKLFF.

This clone was seen only once. The chain joins TRBV11-2 to TRBJ2-2; D is unclear. The CDR3 runs to 14 residues. With 1 base removed from V and 1 base from J, the gap between germline ends came to 4 bases. The germline V gene encodes CDR1 SGHAT and CDR2 FQNNGV. The CDR3 region is CASSLGLNTGELFF. The DNA for the CDR3 is TGTGCCAGCAGCTTAGGCTTGAACACCGGGGAGCTGTTTTTT. Full variable domain (remainder filled in from reference TRBV11-2 and TRBJ2-2): EAGVAQSPRYKIIEKRQSVAFWCNPISGHATLYWYQQILGQGPKLLIQFQNNGVVDDSQLPKDRFSAERLKGVDSTLKIQPAKLEDSAVYLCASSLGLNTGELFFGEGSRLTVL.

This sequence joins TRBV9 and TRBJ2-2, with 13 bases aligning to TRBD2. This CDR3 spans 18 amino acids. The J segment lost 1 base and the V segment lost 4 bases, leaving 7 bases of the junction unmatched. Germline CDR1 SGDLS, CDR2 YYNGEE. The CDR3 protein is CASSKLAGGLRNTGELFF. DNA of the CDR3: TGTGCCAGCAGCAAACTAGCGGGAGGGTTACGGAACACCGGGGAGCTGTTTTTT.

V gene TRBV9 combines with J gene TRBJ2-5; TRBD2 matches 8 bases. Trimming removed 0 bases from V and 5 bases from J; junction bases left unmatched: 6. There are 15 residues in the CDR3. In germline, CDR1 is SGDLS, CDR2 YYNGEE. CDR3 residues: CASSVAASGLETQYF. The CDR3 region has the DNA TGTGCCAGCAGCGTAGCGGCTAGCGGGTTGGAGACCCAGTACTTC.

The CDR3, as DNA: TGTGCCAGCAGCTTGGGGACAGCCTATGGCTACACCTTC. Encoded protein: CASSLGTAYGYTF. V usage is TRBV5-4 and J usage is TRBJ1-2; D may be TRBD1 (6 bases). V was trimmed by 0 bases and J by 4 bases, leaving 7 bases between them. In germline, CDR1 is SGHNT, CDR2 YYREEE (reference sequence). The CDR3 totals 13 residues.

This clone was observed once. The genes are TRBV11-2 and TRBJ2-2, with D maybe TRBD2 (6 bases). This CDR3 comprises 14 residues. Trimming left V 3 bases short and J 5 bases short, with 10 bases between. CDR1 and CDR2 (germline): SGHAT, FQNNGV. The CDR3 sequence: CASSFGSPTGELFF. The DNA for the CDR3 is TGTGCCAGCAGCTTCGGGAGCCCGACCGGGGAGCTGTTTTTT.

The gene calls are TRBV30 and TRBJ1-1, with D perhaps matching TRBD1 (5 bases). This CDR3 has 13 residues. V was cut by 8 bases and J by 0 bases, with 13 bases left in between. Germline-derived CDR1 and CDR2 are GTSNPN and SVGIG (reference sequence). CDR3 sequence (DNA): TGTGCCCGAACGGGGCAGCTGAACACTGAAGCTTTCTTT. It specifies CARTGQLNTEAFF.

The chain recombines TRBV27 with TRBJ2-1; 13 nucleotides agree with TRBD2. Germline V CDR1 and CDR2: MNHEY, SMNVEV (reference sequence). With 6 bases clipped from V and 7 bases from J, the junction kept 9 bases outside the gene matches. The CDR3 loop spans 16 amino acids. The CDR3 bases are TGTGCCAGCAGCCCCCGAGGACTAGCGGGAGCTAATGAGCAGTTCTTC. Translation: CASSPRGLAGANEQFF.

The chain joins TRBV5-1 to TRBJ2-3, with D unresolved. CDR1 is SGHRS and CDR2 is YFSETQ in the germline V gene. V was shortened by 0 bases and J by 2 bases, with 10 bases between the two germline ends. This CDR3 region has 15 residues. The DNA of the CDR3 is TGCGCCAGCAGCTTGGCCCGGCCTGACACAGATACGCAGTATTTT. Amino acids: CASSLARPDTDTQYF.

This clone was counted a few times. The chain employs TRBV18 and TRBJ2-2; a possible D gene is TRBD1 (6 bases). V lost 2 bases and J lost 9, with 7 bases in between. CDR1 is KGHSH and CDR2 is LQKENI in the germline V gene. There are 12 residues in the CDR3. CDR3: CASSPRDRELFF. The DNA of the CDR3 is TGTGCCAGCTCACCAAGGGACAGGGAGCTGTTTTTT.

This chain uses TRBV2 with TRBJ2-2, with TRBD2 matching 11 bases. This CDR3 comprises 15 residues. Germline CDR1 SNHLY, CDR2 FYNNEI. Trimming cost V 6 bases and J 9 bases; bases outside gene matches: 9. CDR3 DNA sequence: TGTGCCAGCAGCGCTAGCGGGAGGACCAGCTGGGAGCTGTTTTTT. It codes for CASSASGRTSWELFF.

The chain combines TRBV28 with TRBJ2-1; 9 bases are a match to TRBD1. V shed 7 bases, J shed 2 bases, and the junction held 9 bases outside the gene matches. The V gene's germline CDR1 is MDHEN and CDR2 SYDVKM. This CDR3 region has 16 residues. CDR3 in DNA: TGTGCCAGCACCCCAAGAGGACAGGGGACCTACAATGAGCAGTTCTTC. Translating gives CASTPRGQGTYNEQFF.

The rearrangement uses TRBV5-6 and TRBJ1-2, with D perhaps TRBD1 (5 bases). Germline assignment: CDR1 SGHDT and CDR2 YYEEEE. This CDR3 region has 14 residues. V shed 4 bases and J shed 12 bases, with 22 bases lying between them. This chain's CDR3 is CASSILQAAPFHTF. In nucleotides, the CDR3 is TGTGCCAGCAGCATATTACAGGCGGCCCCTTTCCACACCTTC.

This chain joins TRBV30 and TRBJ1-5; D is unclear. The CDR3 loop spans 13 amino acids. In germline, CDR1 is GTSNPN, CDR2 SVGIG (reference sequence). Trimming pared 2 bases from V and 5 bases from J, leaving 10 bases between. CDR3 DNA sequence: TGTGCCTGGAGTTCCGCCTCCGATCAGCCCCAGCATTTT. Translating it yields CAWSSASDQPQHF.

This chain joins TRBV9 and TRBJ2-3; D gene unclear. V dropped 0 bases and J dropped 3 bases, with 8 bases sitting between them. This CDR3 has 14 residues. Germline lookup yields CDR1 SGDLS and CDR2 YYNGEE. The CDR3: CASSVAVGTDTQYF. As DNA, the CDR3 is TGTGCCAGCAGCGTAGCAGTGGGAACAGATACGCAGTATTTT.

The rearrangement joins TRBV9 to TRBJ1-1; D remains ambiguous. The germline V gene has CDR1 SGDLS and CDR2 YYNGEE. V was trimmed by 4 bases and J by 10 bases, leaving 14 bases between them. This CDR3 contains 12 residues. CDR3 in amino acids: CASSPREGRAFF. DNA for the CDR3: TGTGCCAGCAGCCCCCGGGAGGGTCGAGCTTTCTTT.

This clone was observed a few times. V and J are TRBV5-4 and TRBJ2-5, with 7 bases aligning to TRBD1. CDR3 length: 12 amino acids. V gave up 4 bases and J gave up 5 bases; unmatched junction bases: 2. Germline CDR1 reads SGHNT; CDR2 reads YYREEE (reference sequence). This CDR3 reads CASSRQGETQYF. CDR3 sequence (DNA): TGTGCCAGCAGCAGACAGGGCGAGACCCAGTACTTC.

The chain is built from TRBV5-1 and TRBJ2-1; D may be TRBD1 or TRBD2 (5 bases each). Deletions cut 2 bases from V and 7 bases from J, with 13 bases between. The CDR3 has 14 amino acids. CDR1 is SGHRS and CDR2 is YFSETQ in the germline V gene. CDR3 protein: CASSLARGENEQFF. CDR3 DNA: TGCGCCAGCAGCTTAGCTAGGGGAGAAAATGAGCAGTTCTTC.

V gene TRBV19 combines with J gene TRBJ2-5; TRBD2 is a possible D gene (6 bases). The germline CDR1 and CDR2 sequences are LNHDA and SQIVND (reference sequence). The CDR3 is 14 residues long. V dropped 4 bases and J dropped 3 bases, with 12 bases sitting between them. The CDR3 reads CASSTWDSKETQYF. CDR3 nucleotides: TGTGCCAGTAGTACCTGGGACTCCAAAGAGACCCAGTACTTC.

The rearrangement uses TRBV6-4 and TRBJ2-1; the D gene could be TRBD1 or TRBD2 (6 bases each). Trimming shortened V by 10 bases and J by 10 bases, and 23 bases separated the two germline ends. Looked up from germline, CDR1 is MRHNA and CDR2 is SNTAGT. CDR3 length: 14 amino acids. CDR3 residues: CATSVATKGGEQFF. DNA for the CDR3: TGTGCCACCTCCGTAGCGACAAAAGGGGGGGAGCAGTTCTTC.

This chain's CDR3 is CASSVLTGPLGGYTF. CDR3 coding DNA: TGTGCCAGCAGCGTGCTGACAGGACCTTTGGGGGGCTACACCTTC. The V call is TRBV5-5, the J call TRBJ1-2; D possibly corresponds to TRBD1 (6 bases). The V end was cut by 4 bases, the J end by 8 bases, with 21 bases between. The CDR3 runs 15 residues. Germline-derived CDR1 and CDR2 are SGHKS and YYEKEE (reference sequence).

This chain uses TRBV5-4 with TRBJ2-1; D might be TRBD1 (5 bases). CDR1 SGHNT and CDR2 YYREEE come from the germline V gene (reference sequence). The CDR3 spans 14 residues. Trimming left V 0 bases short and J 7 bases short, with 11 bases between. In nucleotides, the CDR3 is TGTGCCAGCAGCTTGGGGGGCGATAGGAATGAGCAGTTCTTC. Amino acids: CASSLGGDRNEQFF.

This clone occurred once. This chain links TRBV6-6 with TRBJ2-1; the match to TRBD1 covers 8 bases. After removal of 0 bases from V and 9 bases from J, the junction contained 7 bases not matched to a gene. Germline lookup yields CDR1 MNHNY and CDR2 SVGAGI (reference sequence). The CDR3 contains 15 residues. The CDR3 DNA reads as TGTGCCAGCAGTTACTCGACAGGGGATAGGAGTGAGCAGTTCTTC. It yields the protein CASSYSTGDRSEQFF.

This clone was seen only once. V gene TRBV5-1 combines with J gene TRBJ2-5, with D uncertain. Trimming stripped 0 bases from V and 0 bases from J, with 9 bases between. The CDR3 contains 15 residues. Germline V gene sequence: CDR1 SGHRS, CDR2 YFSETQ. Here the CDR3 DNA reads TGCGCCAGCAGCTTGGTAAGCCCTAACCAAGAGACCCAGTACTTC. Residues: CASSLVSPNQETQYF. Supplemented by reference TRBV5-1 and TRBJ2-5, the full variable domain reads KAGVTQTPRYLIKTRGQQVTLSCSPISGHRSVSWYQQTPGQGLQFLFEYFSETQRNKGNFPGRFSGRQFSNSRSEMNVSTLELGDSALYLCASSLVSPNQETQYFGPGTRLLVL.

The chain is built from TRBV7-3 and TRBJ2-2; 8 bases fit TRBD1. CDR3 length equals 20 residues. Germline V lookup: CDR1 SGHTA, CDR2 FQGTGA. The J segment lost 4 bases and the V segment lost 5 bases, leaving 21 bases of the junction unmatched. The CDR3 coding sequence is TGTGCCAGCAGCCCACGCCCAGGGGGCGGCCCGGGGTCGGCCACCGGGGAGCTGTTTTTT. Its translation: CASSPRPGGGPGSATGELFF.

This clone appeared a single time. The chain employs TRBV9 and TRBJ1-6; 9 bases align to TRBD1. The J segment lost 6 bases and the V segment lost 3 bases, leaving 4 bases of the junction unmatched. CDR1 and CDR2 from the germline V gene are SGDLS and YYNGEE. The CDR3 length is 15 residues. The CDR3 DNA reads TGTGCCAGCAGCGCTGGGACAGGGACTAATTCACCCCTCCACTTT. It translates to CASSAGTGTNSPLHF.